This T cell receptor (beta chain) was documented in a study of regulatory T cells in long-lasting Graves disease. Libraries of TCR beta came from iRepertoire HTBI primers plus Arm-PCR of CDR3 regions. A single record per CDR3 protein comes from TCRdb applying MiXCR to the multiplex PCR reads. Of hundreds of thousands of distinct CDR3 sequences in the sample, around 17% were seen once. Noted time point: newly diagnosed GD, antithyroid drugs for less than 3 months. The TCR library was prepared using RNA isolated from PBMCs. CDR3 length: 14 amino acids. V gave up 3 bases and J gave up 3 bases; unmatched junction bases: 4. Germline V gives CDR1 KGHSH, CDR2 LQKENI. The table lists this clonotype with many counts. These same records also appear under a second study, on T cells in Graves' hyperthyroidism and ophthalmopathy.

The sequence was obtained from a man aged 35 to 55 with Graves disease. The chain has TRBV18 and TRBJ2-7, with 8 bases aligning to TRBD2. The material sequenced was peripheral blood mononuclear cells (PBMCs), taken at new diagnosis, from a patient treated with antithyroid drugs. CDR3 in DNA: TGTGCCAGCTCACCCGGGAGGGGGTACTACGAGCAGTACTTC. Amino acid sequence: CASSPGRGYYEQYF.